This record concerns one TCR beta chain sequence. Its specific antigen is unknown. Base-call qualities are not available, and no considerably larger clone is one nucleotide away. According to the germline V gene (reference sequence), CDR1 reads SEHNR and CDR2 reads FQNEAQ. Germline trimming amounts to 4 bases on V and 6 bases on J, with 5 as the count of junction bases outside the gene matches. The CDR3 starts with the cysteine, ends with the phenylalanine, and has 13 residues. Of the read, only the CDR3 DNA is kept; its 39 bases are in frame from base 1. In total, around 600 healthy bone marrow donors made up the cohort. At the time of sampling, every cohort member was nominally healthy, though immune exposures that went unrecorded were likely present. The donor was CMV seropositive and belonged to the group of over 250 seropositive cohort members. A peripheral blood sample was provided by each donor, and peripheral blood mononuclear cells were used for TCR beta sequencing. The Qiagen DNeasy Blood Extraction Kit was used to extract genomic DNA from the blood cell samples.

This sample was included in a study of cytomegalovirus exposure and HLA in healthy donors (dated by TCRdb to the late 2010s). Regarding the study in general: According to an earlier analysis of several hundred of the donors, 200 million or so T cells yielded over 90 million unique TCR beta sequences and around 300 Gb of sequence data. The study aimed to test whether cataloging public T cell receptors could reveal signatures of past pathogen exposure. In a later genetic analysis, genome-wide SNP genotypes for about three fifths of the roughly 670 donors were used, and that subset was treated as a discovery cohort. An earlier analysis of around 640 of the donors used high-throughput TCR beta sequencing to judge whether each TCR beta V gene segment behaved as functional or pseudogenic. HLA typing covered class I and class II loci at four-digit resolution. Rather than using new phenotypic data, the later analysis identified candidate immune exposures from TCR beta sequences and from how often those sequences occurred across donors. Besides the first cohort of 550 to 750 subjects, a separate validation cohort made up of 120 different subjects was used. Across under 500 genotyped donors of the cohort, an average of approximately 240,000 unique TCR beta nucleotide sequences per donor were sequenced, and roughly 17% of those sequences were non-productive. Donor age, sex, ethnicity and CMV serostatus were compiled alongside the repertoire data. To study patterns of TCR occurrence, a later analysis re-analyzed previously published TCR beta repertoires from 600 to 750 donors and added high-resolution HLA genotyping. A few DR-DQ haplotypes were handled as single units for association and clustering because linkage in the cohort was strong. All discovery cohort repertoires had been generated on a single sequencing platform. An early release covering roughly 580 HLA-typed donors comprised approximately 300 gigabases of sequencing data and around 86 million unique TCR sequences. The genetic ancestry cluster associated with self-reported Caucasian donors included 65% to 90% of the approximately 430 genotyped donors. The T cell repertoires of roughly 660 subjects were profiled by immunosequencing and related to cytomegalovirus serostatus. To predict cytomegalovirus infection status, the study brought together high-throughput TCR immunosequencing, statistical association of individual TCRs with disease status, and machine learning. The number of donors typed differed by locus, with 629-630 for A, B, C, DRB1 and DQB1, approximately 500 for DQA1, 600 to 610 for DPA1, and about 450 for DPB1.

The library was prepared using the immunoSEQ multiplex PCR assay. A mixture of 60 forward primers for TCR Vbeta segments and 13 reverse primers for TCR Jbeta segments was used in the multiplex PCR. The CDR3 region of rearranged TCR beta genes was amplified from genomic DNA by a multiplex PCR assay. On the Illumina HiSeq System, the amplified TCR beta libraries were sequenced as 87-base-pair reads. Per the source publication's procedure: Across the 500 to 850 repertoires, a later analysis counted around 80 million unique TCR beta chains, some 11 million of which were shared by at least two donors. A nearest-neighbor algorithm error-corrected the raw reads and collapsed the reads into unique sequences, merging closely related sequences to remove PCR and sequencing errors. CDR3 sequences were aligned to IMGT reference sequences to assign V, D and J gene segments. For a sequence to be retained, a match of at least six nucleotides was required to both a V gene segment and a J gene segment. Rearrangements were called productive when the CDR3 lacked stop codons and stayed in frame with V and J; all others were non-productive. CDR3 was defined according to IMGT convention as the region running from the second conserved V-encoded cysteine to the conserved J-encoded phenylalanine. The earlier analysis of fewer than 750 of the donors excluded sequences that lacked an unambiguous match to a single V gene segment. In an earlier analysis of almost 600 of the donors, a V segment was called functional when productive rearrangements were above 56.7%, and segregating when the standard deviation between donors exceeded 5%. A statistical classification framework was built to diagnose cytomegalovirus status from the catalog of TCR beta chain sequences. V and J gene assignment, in a later analysis, came from comparing TCR nucleotide sequences with IMGT/GENE-DB human TR gene sequences. A later analysis assigned CDR3 sequences and most-parsimonious VDJ recombination scenarios with the TCRdist pipeline. A later analysis defined each TCR beta chain by its CDR3 amino acid sequence plus V-gene family, and excluded reads lacking a unique V-gene family. To address suspected cross-contamination and a sequencing artifact, a later analysis removed around 600 highly shared, low-generation-probability nucleotide sequences. A later analysis calculated a clonal expansion index for each public chain from normalized within-repertoire ranks of inferred template counts. In a later analysis, generation probabilities were computed with a VDJ recombination model fitted to out-of-frame rearrangements, and the resulting probabilities were checked against IGoR. In a later analysis, TCR-TCR, TCR-HLA and TCR-CMV co-occurrence was scored with hypergeometric tests, and a repertoire-size bias correction was applied to TCR pairs. In a later analysis, false discovery rates were estimated by permuting HLA or CMV assignments 20 times. In a later analysis, co-occurring TCRs were grouped using DBSCAN, with TCRdist sequence similarity added in when clustering inside HLA-allele-positive subsets. Co-occurrence clustering excluded repertoires with fewer than 30,000 or more than 120,000 public chains, plus five with anomalous nucleotide sharing. The immuneACCESS repertoire file appears here via TCRdb, limited to in-frame rearrangements. These files lack a portion of the clones; in checked studies, under half of the deficit traces to unresolved V genes, and the cause of the others is not known. Clonal size and the V and J genes are those of that table, whereas D and trimming came from the DNA. Across this sample there are 150,000 or so clones, with approximately 84% seen only once. 2% to 2.5% of the sample belongs to the ten largest clones.

The paper's findings and limits, for the study overall: Several of the top co-occurrence clusters appeared to be linked to parvovirus B19, influenza, CMV and Epstein-Barr virus, according to a later analysis. A total of fewer than 200 TCR beta chains were listed by the study as associated with cytomegalovirus. The presence/absence analyses assumed that sequencing depth was roughly uniform across donors, and that assumption may not be true. V-gene and J-gene trimming of TCR beta chains was associated with a missense DCLRE1C variant in a later genetic analysis, and the association was replicated in an independent cohort. In a later analysis, the rate of TCR association differed among HLA loci, with DRB1 alleles having the most associated TCRs and HLA-C alleles having the fewest. A cluster of highly shared sequence variants was judged likely to be a technical artifact of the sequencing pipeline. Because counts were too low, more than 15 rarely observed V segments, including chromosome 9 orphons, were excluded from the earlier analysis of some 590 of the donors. A further reported finding was that TCR beta sequences accurately predicted the HLA-A and HLA-B alleles for most subjects in the first cohort. Specific HLA alleles were associated with 16,951 TCR beta sequences at a false discovery rate of 0.05 in a later analysis. The only immune exposure information available for the cohort was CMV serostatus. Only TCR beta chains were sequenced in this cohort, and the absence of alpha or paired-chain data limited detectable features. A later analysis found that most CMV-associated TCR beta chains appeared HLA-restricted, with HLA associations seemingly driven largely by CMV exposure. In a later analysis, HLA-associated TCR beta chains were found to be more clonally expanded and to have lower generation probabilities than equally common non-associated chains. In an earlier analysis of some 500 of the donors, most TCR beta V segments were observed in productive rearrangements about 87% or about 30% of the time, broadly matching IMGT annotations. Correlated functional status among segregating V segments might be attributable to linkage disequilibrium, but an unknown experimental factor could not be ruled out. Some IMGT-functional V segments, including TRBV6-2 and TRBV6-3, could not be distinguished by the 87-base-pair reads and were therefore excluded. Cytomegalovirus status was reported to be diagnosed by the classifier with high specificity and sensitivity in both the original and validation cohorts. Assigning TCR associations to individual alleles was difficult when HLA alleles, especially DR and DQ, strongly co-occurred. A few of the identified cytomegalovirus-associated TCR beta chains were confirmed in vitro to be specific for cytomegalovirus antigens. In a later genetic analysis, fewer N-insertions in productive TCRs were reported among donors in an Asian-associated ancestry cluster than the roughly 700-donor mean. The authors suggested that the approach could potentially be extended to other disease states and immunological phenotypes. Most TCR sequences were seen in very few donors, while some public TCRs were found in many individuals. Because HLA typing was unavailable for some donors at each locus, only the typed subset was used in association tests.

The sample comprised PBMCs. This TCR was sampled from a man aged 18-30 years in good health and CMV-seropositive. Rearrangement joined TRBV7-9 to TRBJ1-1; TRBD1 agrees with 7 junctional bases. CDR3 loop: CASSSTGVAEAFF. The nucleotide sequence reads as follows: TGTGCCAGCAGCTCCACAGGGGTAGCTGAAGCTTTCTTT. This CDR3, with the reference TRBV7-9 and TRBJ1-1 proteins standing in past its ends, gives the full variable domain DTGVSQNPRHKITKRGQNVTFRCDPISEHNRLYWYRQTLGQGPEFLTYFQNEAQLEKSRLLSDRFSAERPKGSFSTLEIQRTEQGDSAMYLCASSSTGVAEAFFGQGTRLTVV.